The rows below give T cell receptor beta chains drawn from one sample of a study of blood T cell repertoires in COVID-19. Measured with immunoSEQ multiplex PCR; TCRdb has only the in-frame clones, and not every one. Here the sample spans hundreds of thousands of clones, roughly 86% being singletons. Sequenced input: PBMCs or T cells enriched from blood (not recorded which). The receptors were sampled from a woman aged 45-59 years who had recovered from COVID-19. The CDR3 runs from the conserved cysteine through the conserved F or W. D genes are given only for firm matches. Not all rows give a size; the values are once, few, many and, for expanded clones, a class.

V	J	size	D	DNA	CDR3
TRBV28	TRBJ2-4	once	TRBD1	TGTGCCAGCAGTCGGGGACAGGGGACAGACATTCAGTACTTC	CASSRGQGTDIQYF
TRBV20-1	TRBJ2-7	-	-	TGCAGTGCTCACCGGGGGACCGAGCAGTACTTC	CSAHRGTEQYF
TRBV7-9	TRBJ2-1	-	TRBD2	TGTGCCAGCAGCTTAGTGAGACCAGCTAGCGGGAGGGCCGATGAGCAGTTCTTC	CASSLVRPASGRADEQFF
TRBV30	TRBJ2-1	-	-	TGTGCCTGGAGTGGACTTTACCTAGGTTATGAGCAGTTCTTC	CAWSGLYLGYEQFF
TRBV3-1/TRBV3-2	TRBJ1-3	-	-	TGTGCCAGCAGTACAACAGGAAACACCATATATTTT	CASSTTGNTIYF
TRBV11-3	TRBJ2-1	-	TRBD2	TGTGCCAGCAGCTTAGGTAGCGGGGGAAGCTCCTACAATGAGCAGTTCTTC	CASSLGSGGSSYNEQFF
TRBV4-1	TRBJ2-7	few	TRBD2	TGCGCCAGCAGCCCTGGTAGTAGCGGGCGTGCCTCCTACGAGCAGTACTTC	CASSPGSSGRASYEQYF
TRBV9	TRBJ2-3	-	TRBD2	TGTGCCAGCAGCGTAGGGGCTAGCGGGAGTAAAGATACGCAGTATTTT	CASSVGASGSKDTQYF
TRBV5-6	TRBJ2-7	-	TRBD2	TGTGCCAGCAGCCCCTGGGCTAGCGGGGCCGAGCAGTACTTC	CASSPWASGAEQYF
TRBV7-8	TRBJ1-5	-	-	TGTGCCAGCAGCCCCATTCGCGGGGACAATCAGCCCCAGCATTTT	CASSPIRGDNQPQHF
TRBV14	TRBJ2-1	-	-	TGTGCCAGCAGCCCAGGGGATTACCGAAGCTCCTACAATGAGCAGTTCTTC	CASSPGDYRSSYNEQFF
TRBV7-2	TRBJ2-3	once	-	TGTGCCAGCAGCTATACAGTGGGTGGAGATACGCAGTATTTT	CASSYTVGGDTQYF
TRBV5-1	TRBJ1-6	-	-	TGCGCCAGCAGCTTGACTAGCTCCTATAATTCACCCCTCCACTTT	CASSLTSSYNSPLHF
TRBV6-4	TRBJ1-1	-	TRBD1	TGTGCCAGCAGCCGACAGGGGTTCGGCACTGAAGCTTTCTTT	CASSRQGFGTEAFF
TRBV7-9	TRBJ2-7	-	TRBD2	TGTGCCAGCAGTACAACCGGGACTAGCAACTACGAGCAGTACTTC	CASSTTGTSNYEQYF
TRBV5-1	TRBJ2-5	-	-	TGCGCCAGCGGGGCCCGAGGGACCCAGTACTTC	CASGARGTQYF
TRBV3-1/TRBV3-2	TRBJ1-2	-	-	TGTGCCAGCAGCCAAGGACTCAGCTATGGCTACACCTTC	CASSQGLSYGYTF
TRBV1	TRBJ2-7	few	-	TGCACATACCTTCCTAACGCCTACGAGCAGTACTTC	CTYLPNAYEQYF
TRBV7-6	TRBJ1-5	-	TRBD1	TGTGCCAGCAGCTTAACCGGGACAGGAGATCAGCCCCAGCATTTT	CASSLTGTGDQPQHF
TRBV7-2	TRBJ1-4	-	-	TGTGCCAGCAGCCTGGGGGGGGCCCGGGGTGAAAAACTGTTTTTT	CASSLGGARGEKLFF
TRBV10-3	TRBJ2-5	-	TRBD2	TGTGCCATCAGTGACCCTAAGGCGGCGGGAGATTTGGCCCAGTACTTC	CAISDPKAAGDLAQYF
TRBV7-7	TRBJ1-1	-	-	TGTGCTAGCAGCTTGACCCGGGACACTGAAGCTTTCTTT	CASSLTRDTEAFF
TRBV19	TRBJ2-2	few	-	TGTGCCAGTAGTACCCGGACTTCGCTGAACACCGGGGAGCTGTTTTTT	CASSTRTSLNTGELFF
TRBV7-3	TRBJ1-1	-	-	TGTGCCAGCAGCTTACTCCGGGTTATGAACACTGAAGCTTTCTTT	CASSLLRVMNTEAFF
TRBV6-1	TRBJ2-2	few	TRBD1	TGTGCCAGCAGTGAGACAGGGGCTCACACCGGGGAGCTGTTTTTT	CASSETGAHTGELFF
TRBV6-5	TRBJ1-5	-	-	TGTGCCAGCAGTTTAGCTCTCAGGGATAGCAATCAGCCCCAGCATTTT	CASSLALRDSNQPQHF
TRBV2	TRBJ1-1	-	TRBD1	TGTGCCAGCAGGATAAACAGGGGTAGCGGCACTGAAGCTTTCTTT	CASRINRGSGTEAFF